This T cell receptor beta chain was recorded in a study of blood T cell repertoires in COVID-19. Study at large: The samples span acute and convalescent COVID-19 from the United States, Italy and Spain. Nucleic acid was either cDNA or gDNA, and it came from T cells, B-cell-depleted T cells, or PBMCs.

Deletions cut 6 bases from V and 2 bases from J, with 11 bases between. The CDR3 has 15 amino acids. The germline gives CDR1 MGHDK, CDR2 SYGVNS. Original handling: How many nucleated cells were present was estimated from reference gene primer amplification. Assay: immunoSEQ multiplex PCR; the TCRdb copy retains only in-frame clones and omits some. D and trimming come from the DNA, and the V and J calls and clone size come from that table. The table lists tens of thousands of clones, roughly 85% of them singletons. The receptor comes from a man at least 80 years old with acute or convalescent COVID-19. Sequenced sample: peripheral blood. The chain carries TRBV25-1 and TRBJ2-6; the D gene is possibly TRBD1 (6 bases). DNA of the CDR3: TGTGCCAGCAGACTGACAGGTACTGGGGCCAACGTCCTGACTTTC. Translated: CASRLTGTGANVLTF.